This T cell receptor (beta chain) was observed in a study of Graves' ophthalmopathy and Graves' hyperthyroidism (dated by TCRdb to the late 2010s). For context, the study as a whole: Peripheral blood samples were taken at the time of initial diagnosis, before any treatment was given. The roughly 90 discovery patients were divided at random into training and test sets in a 7:3 ratio. Following sampling, methimazole starting at 30 mg daily was administered to hyperthyroidism patients, and high-dose intravenous methylprednisolone was administered to ophthalmopathy patients. In six hyperthyroidism patients, the T-cell repertoire of thyroid tissue was compared with the T-cell repertoire of blood. To tell Graves' ophthalmopathy apart from Graves' hyperthyroidism, and to predict which patients would progress to ophthalmopathy, the study relied on TCR beta repertoire signatures. For independent validation, a separate cohort was made up of 18 hyperthyroidism patients plus 17 patients who later progressed from hyperthyroidism to ophthalmopathy. To explore V-J signatures that distinguish ophthalmopathy from hyperthyroidism, a discovery set of more than 90 patients was enrolled, made up of over 40 with ophthalmopathy and around 57 with stable hyperthyroidism. In total, 135 blood samples were TCR-sequenced: around 42 ophthalmopathy, roughly 77 hyperthyroidism and 17 hyperthyroidism-to-ophthalmopathy patients. On the study overall, not on this receptor specifically: Most of the expanded thyroid clonotypes with a frequency above 0.001 were also detected in blood, and it was suggested that the thyroid immune response may be reflected by blood repertoires. In validation, the model predicted ophthalmopathy progression with 55% to 71% sensitivity and approximately 78% specificity; fewer than 15 predicted patients were CT-confirmed with GO in a median of approximately six months. In cross-validation, the 13-signature model distinguished ophthalmopathy from stable hyperthyroidism with about 90% sensitivity and about 81% specificity, while in the test set the corresponding values were approximately 80% and 75%. No statistical method was used to set the sample size in advance, and the investigators knew which group each participant was assigned to.

For repertoire sequencing, the TCR beta CDR3 regions were amplified from RNA transcripts. The first round of RT-PCR was done with HTBI primers and the Qiagen OneStep RT-PCR kit, and was followed by a second round of multiplex PCR, then size selection and purification. Libraries were sequenced on an Illumina HiSeq2000 using paired-end 100 bp reads. Per the authors' processing: SOAPnuke was used to process the reads, throwing out any read that had adapters, had uncalled bases, had a mean Phred below 15, or lacked an exact constant-primer or identifier match. COPE v1.2.5 was used to merge high-quality paired reads. Each unique nucleotide sequence was treated as a clonotype, and MiTCR v1.1 was used to align the clonotypes to the IMGT TRB V, D and J references. Only V-J combinations with frequency above 0.0001 were analysed, covering 98% to 99.2% of repertoires. For each V-J combination, a TCR clonal expansion and chaos score was defined as F50 clonal expansion divided by the chaos observed in the TCRdist matrix. Welch's t-statistics and random forest were used to narrow the features down to more than 10 V-J combinations, which were then fed into a naive Bayes classifier. Thyroid-blood repertoire similarity was quantified with the Morisita-Horn index. In-frame beta chains were kept once TCRdb had trimmed the public reads at Q25 with fastp and called clones with MiXCR. CDR3 protein duplicates are merged, each entry listing the most common genes and DNA. TCRdb's processing, not the authors', yielded these V and J calls. The sample table holds about 210,000 distinct CDR3 sequences, of which around 28% were seen once. 9.1% of the sample is taken by the ten largest.

Patients with ophthalmopathy had moderately to severely active disease, with a Clinical Activity Score of 3 or more, a NOSPECS grade of 4 or more, and a disease duration of less than 3 months. Anyone with other autoimmune diseases, uncontrolled infections, pregnancy or lactation was excluded from the study. Diagnosis relied on clinical symptoms, serum thyroxine, TRAb, thyroid ultrasound and orbital computed tomography. Ficoll-Paque density gradient centrifugation was used to isolate PBMCs from about 9.4 ml of fresh peripheral blood. Total RNA was extracted with Trizol reagent and quality-checked on an Agilent 2100 Bioanalyzer. The CDR3 numbers 13 residues from cysteine through phenylalanine. CDR3 DNA is the only sequence kept; it has 39 bases, read in frame from the first base. CDR1 and CDR2, per the germline V gene (reference sequence), are LNHDA and SQIVND. The germline ends are 12 bases apart after V is trimmed by 2 bases and J by 8 bases.

This clonotype occurred many times. There is no known antigen for this receptor. Base qualities are missing; no much larger clone stands one base away. The sequence links TRBV19 to TRBJ1-2; the D region possibly corresponds to TRBD1 (5 bases align). Material: peripheral blood. This TCR was recovered from a man aged 50-59 years with Graves' ophthalmopathy. Donor details come from another sample of the same person, matched by shared clones. CDR3 loop: CASSIWPGKGYTF. The nucleotide sequence reads as follows: TGTGCCAGTAGTATATGGCCAGGGAAGGGCTACACCTTC.